The present T cell receptor beta chain was sequenced within a study of T cell repertoires in cytomegalovirus infection. Study background: HLA-C-restricted CMV epitopes, recently identified, and well-studied HLA-B-restricted ones were used by the study.

The CDR3 has 17 residues. V lost 1 base, J lost 0 bases, and 16 bases lay in between. Using its own MiXCR run on the reads, TCRdb lists one record per CDR3 protein. This table has about 310,000 distinct CDR3 sequences, around 25% appearing once. This clonotype was recorded at least ten times. The antigen remains unidentified. The TCR sequence derives from a human donor in good health (CMV status not recorded). Some clones in this sample may be carry-over from other donors' samples. The sample consisted of cultured PBMCs, taken from culture after CMV antigen stimulation. The chain couples TRBV23-1 to TRBJ2-7; D gene unclear. TRBV23-1 has ORF status, its function being uncertain. The CDR3 DNA follows: TGCGCCAGCAGTCAATTTCATATTGTCCGGAGCTCCTACGAGCAGTACGTC. Its protein is CASSQFHIVRSSYEQYV.